This T cell receptor beta chain came from a study of blood T cell repertoires in COVID-19. Study overall: T cells, B-cell-depleted T cells, or PBMCs supplied cDNA or gDNA.

In the original workflow: Scientists estimated how many nucleated cells there were by amplifying reference gene primers. The assay was immunoSEQ multiplex PCR, and TCRdb's table has in-frame clones only and misses some. Clonal size and the V and J genes are those of that table, whereas D and trimming came from the DNA. The data contain tens of thousands of clones, roughly 90% of them singletons. V was cut by 2 bases and J by 6 bases, with 10 bases left in between. There are 14 residues in the CDR3. Germline values: CDR1 KGHSH, CDR2 LQKENI. The sample was peripheral blood. J is TRBJ1-4 and V is TRBV18; D is perhaps TRBD1 (5 bases). This TCR came from a man in his sixties with COVID-19, enrolled during active disease. The CDR3 region is CASSPGARHEKLFF. The CDR3 DNA reads TGTGCCAGCTCACCAGGGGCTCGGCATGAAAAACTGTTTTTT.